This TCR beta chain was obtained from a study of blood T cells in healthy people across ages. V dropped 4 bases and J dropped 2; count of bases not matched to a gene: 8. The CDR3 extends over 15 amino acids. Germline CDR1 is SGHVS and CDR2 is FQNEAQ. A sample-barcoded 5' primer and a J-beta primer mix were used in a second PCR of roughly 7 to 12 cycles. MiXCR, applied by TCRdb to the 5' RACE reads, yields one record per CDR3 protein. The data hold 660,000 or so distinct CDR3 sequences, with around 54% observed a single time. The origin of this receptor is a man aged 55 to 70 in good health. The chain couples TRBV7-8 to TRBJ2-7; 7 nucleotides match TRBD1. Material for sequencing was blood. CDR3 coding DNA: TGTGCCAGCAGCTCACAACAGGGGATCCCCTACGAGCAGTACTTC. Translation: CASSSQQGIPYEQYF.